This T cell receptor beta chain was profiled in a study of blood T cell repertoires in COVID-19. TCRdb keeps only in-frame clones here, not all; method: immunoSEQ multiplex PCR. The data contain around 310,000 clones, roughly 90% of them singletons. There are 20 residues in the CDR3. Per germline, CDR1 MDHEN and CDR2 SYDVKM. The V and J ends lost 5 bases and 7 bases respectively, with 35 bases between them. The sequence came from a woman aged 50 to 60 with active or convalescent COVID-19. Sequenced material: peripheral blood. The chain recombines TRBV28 with TRBJ2-5; D is uncertain. In nucleotides, the CDR3 is TGTGCCAGCAGTCTAAGAGAACGGCACCTGGCTAGAATCCCACCCAGGACCCAGTACTTC. It codes for CASSLRERHLARIPPRTQYF.